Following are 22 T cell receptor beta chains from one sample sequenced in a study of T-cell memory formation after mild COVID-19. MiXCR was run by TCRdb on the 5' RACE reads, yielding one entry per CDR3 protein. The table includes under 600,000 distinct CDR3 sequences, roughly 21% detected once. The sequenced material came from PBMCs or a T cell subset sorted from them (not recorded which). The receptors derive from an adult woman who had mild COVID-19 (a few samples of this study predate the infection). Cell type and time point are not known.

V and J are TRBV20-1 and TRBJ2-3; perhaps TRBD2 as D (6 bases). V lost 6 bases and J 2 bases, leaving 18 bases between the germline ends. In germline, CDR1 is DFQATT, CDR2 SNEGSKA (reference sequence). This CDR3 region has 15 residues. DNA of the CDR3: TGCAGTGCGAACAGACCGCGGGGCCCCACAGATACGCAGTATTTT. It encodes CSANRPRGPTDTQYF.

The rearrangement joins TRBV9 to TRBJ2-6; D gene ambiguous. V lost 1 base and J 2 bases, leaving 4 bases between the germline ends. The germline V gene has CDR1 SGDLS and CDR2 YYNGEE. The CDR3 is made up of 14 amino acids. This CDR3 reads CASSVNTGANVLTF. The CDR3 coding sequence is TGTGCCAGCAGCGTAAACACTGGGGCCAACGTCCTGACTTTC.

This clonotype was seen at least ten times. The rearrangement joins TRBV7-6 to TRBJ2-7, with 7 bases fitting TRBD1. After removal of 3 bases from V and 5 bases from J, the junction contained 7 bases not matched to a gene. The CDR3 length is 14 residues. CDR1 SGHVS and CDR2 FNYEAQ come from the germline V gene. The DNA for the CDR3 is TGTGCCAGCAGCTTGGTCCGACAGGGCCACGAGCAGTACTTC. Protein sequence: CASSLVRQGHEQYF. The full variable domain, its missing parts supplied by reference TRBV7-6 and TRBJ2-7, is GAGVSQSPRYKVTKRGQDVALRCDPISGHVSLYWYRQALGQGPEFLTYFNYEAQQDKSGLPNDRFSAERPEGSISTLTIQRTEQRDSAMYRCASSLVRQGHEQYFGPGTRLTVT.

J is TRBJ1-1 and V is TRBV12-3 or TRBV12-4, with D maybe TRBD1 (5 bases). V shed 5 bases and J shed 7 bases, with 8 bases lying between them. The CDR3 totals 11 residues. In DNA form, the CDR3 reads TGTGCCAGCAGTAGGGACGGTGAAGCTTTCTTT. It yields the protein CASSRDGEAFF.

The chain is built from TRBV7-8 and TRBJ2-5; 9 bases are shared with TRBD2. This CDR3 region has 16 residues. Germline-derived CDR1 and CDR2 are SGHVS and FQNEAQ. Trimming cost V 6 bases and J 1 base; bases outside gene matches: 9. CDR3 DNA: TGTGCCAGCAGGCAGAAGCGGGGGGCCCTCCAAGAGACCCAGTACTTC. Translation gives CASRQKRGALQETQYF.

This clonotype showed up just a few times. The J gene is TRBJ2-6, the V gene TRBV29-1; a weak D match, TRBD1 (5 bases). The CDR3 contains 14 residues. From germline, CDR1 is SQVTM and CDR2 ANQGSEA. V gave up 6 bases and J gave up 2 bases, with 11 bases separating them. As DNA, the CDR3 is TGCAGCGTCCCGGACACAGCTGGGGCCAACGTCCTGACTTTC. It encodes CSVPDTAGANVLTF.

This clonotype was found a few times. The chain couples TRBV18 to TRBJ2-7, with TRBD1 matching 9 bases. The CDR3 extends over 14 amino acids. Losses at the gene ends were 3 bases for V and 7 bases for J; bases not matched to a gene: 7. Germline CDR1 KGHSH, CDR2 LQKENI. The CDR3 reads CASSPQQGAPEQYF. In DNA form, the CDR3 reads TGTGCCAGCTCACCTCAACAGGGGGCGCCTGAGCAGTACTTC.

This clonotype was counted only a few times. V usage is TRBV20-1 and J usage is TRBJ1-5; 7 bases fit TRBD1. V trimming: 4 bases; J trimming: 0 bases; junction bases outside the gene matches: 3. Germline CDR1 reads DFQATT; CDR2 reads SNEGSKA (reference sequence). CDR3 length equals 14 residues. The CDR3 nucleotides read TGCAGTGCTACGACAGGGATTAGCAATCAGCCCCAGCATTTT. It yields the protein CSATTGISNQPQHF.

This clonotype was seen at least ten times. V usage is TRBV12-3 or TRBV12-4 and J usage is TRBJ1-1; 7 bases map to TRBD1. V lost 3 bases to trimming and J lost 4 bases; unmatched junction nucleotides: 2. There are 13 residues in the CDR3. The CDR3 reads CASSFDRVTEAFF. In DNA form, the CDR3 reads TGTGCCAGCAGTTTCGACAGGGTCACTGAAGCTTTCTTT.

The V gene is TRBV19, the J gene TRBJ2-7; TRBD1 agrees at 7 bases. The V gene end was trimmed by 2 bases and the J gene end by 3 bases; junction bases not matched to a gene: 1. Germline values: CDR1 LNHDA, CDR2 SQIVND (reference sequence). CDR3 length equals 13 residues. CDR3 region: CASSIRDSYEQYF. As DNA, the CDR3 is TGTGCCAGTAGTATACGGGACAGCTACGAGCAGTACTTC.

The CDR3 coding sequence is TGCGCCAGCAGCCCGACCCTTGGGTCAGGGTTCTACGAGCAGTACTTC. Translating it yields CASSPTLGSGFYEQYF. This chain uses TRBV5-1 with TRBJ2-7; the D gene is possibly TRBD1 (5 bases). The CDR3 runs 16 residues. The V gene lost 4 bases and the J gene lost 3 bases, with 20 bases spanning the gap. The V gene's germline CDR1 is SGHRS and CDR2 YFSETQ.

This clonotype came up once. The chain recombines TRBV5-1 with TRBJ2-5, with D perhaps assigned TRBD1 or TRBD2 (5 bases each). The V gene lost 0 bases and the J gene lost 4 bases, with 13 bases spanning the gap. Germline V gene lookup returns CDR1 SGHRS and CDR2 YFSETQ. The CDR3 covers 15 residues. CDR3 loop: CASSLAVGTRETQYF. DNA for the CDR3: TGCGCCAGCAGCTTGGCCGTGGGGACCCGAGAGACCCAGTACTTC.

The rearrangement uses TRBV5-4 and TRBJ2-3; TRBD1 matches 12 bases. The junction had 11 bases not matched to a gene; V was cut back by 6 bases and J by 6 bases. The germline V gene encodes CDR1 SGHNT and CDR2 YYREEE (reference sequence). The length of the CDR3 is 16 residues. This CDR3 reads CASTRTGTGGADTQYF. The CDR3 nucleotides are TGTGCCAGCACACGAACCGGGACAGGGGGCGCGGATACGCAGTATTTT.

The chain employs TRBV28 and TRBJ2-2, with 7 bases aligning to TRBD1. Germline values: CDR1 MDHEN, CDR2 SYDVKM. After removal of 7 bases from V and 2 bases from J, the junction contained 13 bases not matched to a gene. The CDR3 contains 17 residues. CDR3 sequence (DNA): TGTGCCAGCACCCTGGTCGCCGGACAGGCCAACACCGGGGAGCTGTTTTTT. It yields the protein CASTLVAGQANTGELFF.

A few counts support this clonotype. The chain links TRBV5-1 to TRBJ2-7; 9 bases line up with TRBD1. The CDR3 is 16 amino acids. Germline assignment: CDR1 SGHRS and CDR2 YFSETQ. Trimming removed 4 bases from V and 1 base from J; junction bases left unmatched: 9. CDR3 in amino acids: CASSRGQGIKSYEQYF. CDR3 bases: TGCGCCAGCAGCAGGGGACAGGGAATTAAATCCTACGAGCAGTACTTC.

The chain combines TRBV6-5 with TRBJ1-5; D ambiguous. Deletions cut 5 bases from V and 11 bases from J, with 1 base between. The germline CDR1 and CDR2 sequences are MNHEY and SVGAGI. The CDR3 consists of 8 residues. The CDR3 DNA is TGTGCCAGCAGTACCCAGCATTTT. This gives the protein CASSTQHF.

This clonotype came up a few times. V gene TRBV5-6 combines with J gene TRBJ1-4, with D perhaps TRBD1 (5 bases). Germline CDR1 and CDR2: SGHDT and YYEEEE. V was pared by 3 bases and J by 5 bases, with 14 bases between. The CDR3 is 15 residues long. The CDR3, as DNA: TGTGCCAGCAGCTCGGACGGGGGAAGGAATGAAAAACTGTTTTTT. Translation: CASSSDGGRNEKLFF.

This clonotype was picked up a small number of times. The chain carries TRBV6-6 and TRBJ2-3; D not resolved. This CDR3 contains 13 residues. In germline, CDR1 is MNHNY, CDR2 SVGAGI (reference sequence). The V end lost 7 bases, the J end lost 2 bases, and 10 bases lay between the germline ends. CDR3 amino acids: CASIPALTDTQYF. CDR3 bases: TGTGCCAGCATCCCAGCCCTCACAGATACGCAGTATTTT.

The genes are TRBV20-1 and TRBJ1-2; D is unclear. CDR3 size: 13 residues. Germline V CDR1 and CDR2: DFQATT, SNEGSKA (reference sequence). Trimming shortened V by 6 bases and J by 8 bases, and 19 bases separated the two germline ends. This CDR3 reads CSARTGARGGYTF. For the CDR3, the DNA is TGCAGTGCCAGAACCGGCGCCCGGGGAGGCTACACCTTC.

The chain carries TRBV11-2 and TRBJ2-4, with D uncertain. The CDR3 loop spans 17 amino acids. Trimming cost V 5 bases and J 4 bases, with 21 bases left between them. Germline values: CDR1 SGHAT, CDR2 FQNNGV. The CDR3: CASSHWDHSPGKNIQYF. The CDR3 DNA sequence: TGTGCCAGCAGCCACTGGGATCACTCCCCCGGGAAAAACATTCAGTACTTC.

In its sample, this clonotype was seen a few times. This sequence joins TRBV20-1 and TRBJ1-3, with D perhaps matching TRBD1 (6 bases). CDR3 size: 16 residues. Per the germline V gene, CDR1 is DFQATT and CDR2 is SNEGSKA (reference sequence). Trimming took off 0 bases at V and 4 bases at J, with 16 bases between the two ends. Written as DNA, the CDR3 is TGCAGTGCTAGAGATCATATGAGGGGGGACGGAAACACCATATATTTT. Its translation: CSARDHMRGDGNTIYF.

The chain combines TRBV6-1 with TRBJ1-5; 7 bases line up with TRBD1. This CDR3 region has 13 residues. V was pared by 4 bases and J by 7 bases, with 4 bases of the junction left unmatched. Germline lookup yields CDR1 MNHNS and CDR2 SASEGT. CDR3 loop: CASSADRSQPQHF. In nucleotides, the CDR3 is TGTGCCAGCAGTGCGGACAGGAGCCAGCCCCAGCATTTT.